This TCR beta chain was sequenced during a study of blood T cell dynamics during melanoma immunotherapy. Germline CDR1 SGHRS, CDR2 YFSETQ. This CDR3 is 14 amino acids long. V was pared by 4 bases and J by 4 bases, with 14 bases between. As to time point: pre-treatment baseline. Method: immunoSEQ multiplex PCR; TCRdb's copy keeps in-frame clones and lacks some. The top ten clones hold 3.5% to 6% of a sample with about 24,000 clones, roughly 87% of them seen once. Points from the study as a whole: The study could not tell melanoma-specific clones from general immune activation.

With regard to this clone: Its target is unknown.

This chain joins TRBV5-1 and TRBJ1-2, with D tentatively TRBD1 (6 bases). The sample consisted of blood, taken from a patient treated with checkpoint blockade. This sequence originates from a human donor with melanoma. CDR3 loop: CASSPETGTYGYTF. The DNA of the CDR3 is TGCGCCAGCAGCCCTGAGACAGGTACCTATGGCTACACCTTC. Variable domain in full (rest from reference TRBV5-1 and TRBJ1-2): KAGVTQTPRYLIKTRGQQVTLSCSPISGHRSVSWYQQTPGQGLQFLFEYFSETQRNKGNFPGRFSGRQFSNSRSEMNVSTLELGDSALYLCASSPETGTYGYTFGSGTRLTVV.